This passage covers 13 T cell receptor beta chains from one sample sequenced in a study of T cell repertoires in cytomegalovirus infection. TCRdb re-called the reads through MiXCR, storing one row per CDR3 protein. This repertoire shows around 340,000 distinct CDR3 sequences, about 29% found once; its top ten account for over 15%. Their antigens are not known. Sequences were derived from cultured PBMCs, sampled from culture after CMV antigen stimulation. Source of these receptors: a human donor in good health (CMV status not recorded). Some clones in this sample may be carry-over from other donors' samples.

V gene TRBV6-5 combines with J gene TRBJ2-2, with D possibly TRBD1 on 5 matching bases. Germline values: CDR1 MNHEY, CDR2 SVGAGI. CDR3 length: 15 residues. V lost 0 bases to trimming and J lost 5 bases, with 10 bases between them. CDR3 bases: TGTGCCAGCAGTTACTCGATCGCAGGGACCGGGGAGCTGTTTTTT. This translates into CASSYSIAGTGELFF.

The gene calls are TRBV7-3 and TRBJ2-7; 8 bases align to TRBD1. The CDR3 runs 14 residues. Per germline, CDR1 SGHTA and CDR2 FQGTGA. The V and J ends lost 4 bases and 7 bases, in that order; junction bases with no gene match: 9. CDR3 DNA: TGTGCCAGCAGCTCAGGACAGGGATCGGGGGAGCAGTACTTC. It encodes CASSSGQGSGEQYF.

A few counts support this clonotype. This chain joins TRBV10-2 and TRBJ1-5; no definite D call. The CDR3 sequence is 14 residues long. The V end lost 3 bases, the J end lost 9 bases, and 15 bases lay between the germline ends. Germline CDR1 reads WSHSY; CDR2 reads SAAADI. Written as DNA, the CDR3 is TGCGCCAGCAGTGATTCTCACCTAATCGTGCCCCAGCATTTT. Translation: CASSDSHLIVPQHF.

V is TRBV2 and J is TRBJ2-1; 11 bases fit TRBD2. J lost 7 bases, V lost 2 bases, and 4 bases had no gene match. The germline CDR1 and CDR2 sequences are SNHLY and FYNNEI. The CDR3 consists of 15 residues. The CDR3 protein is CASSERLAGYNEQFF. The CDR3 nucleotides are TGTGCCAGCAGTGAAAGACTAGCGGGATATAATGAGCAGTTCTTC.

This clonotype has more than one count but fewer than ten. The rearrangement joins TRBV6-6 to TRBJ2-3, with 10 bases fitting TRBD2. Per the germline V gene, CDR1 is MNHNY and CDR2 is SVGAGI (reference sequence). The CDR3 sequence is 17 residues long. J gave up 2 bases and V 0 bases, and 5 bases lay outside the gene matches. This CDR3 is CASSYSALAGITDTQYF. In DNA form, the CDR3 reads TGTGCCAGCAGTTACTCGGCACTAGCGGGGATCACAGATACGCAGTATTTT.

The CDR3 bases are TGTGCCAGCAGCCCTGGACAGGGGGCGCGCGAAAAACTGTTTTTT. This gives the protein CASSPGQGAREKLFF. The rearrangement uses TRBV7-9 and TRBJ1-4, with 11 bases matching TRBD1. Per the germline V gene, CDR1 is SEHNR and CDR2 is FQNEAQ (reference sequence). Trimming cost V 5 bases and J 8 bases; bases outside gene matches: 7. The CDR3 sequence is 15 residues long.

The J gene is TRBJ1-4, the V gene TRBV27; a weak D match, TRBD1 (6 bases). CDR1 is MNHEY, CDR2 SMNVEV, per germline (reference sequence). This CDR3 has 14 amino acids. V was cut by 3 bases and J by 4 bases, with 9 bases left in between. This CDR3 is CASSFSGVNEKLFF. In DNA form, the CDR3 reads TGTGCCAGCAGTTTTTCAGGGGTTAATGAAAAACTGTTTTTT. Supplemented by reference TRBV27 and TRBJ1-4, the full variable domain reads EAQVTQNPRYLITVTGKKLTVTCSQNMNHEYMSWYRQDPGLGLRQIYYSMNVEVTDKGDVPEGYKVSRKEKRNFPLILESPSPNQTSLYFCASSFSGVNEKLFFGSGTQLSVL.

This clonotype was seen many times. The V gene is TRBV3-1, the J gene TRBJ1-2; no clear D. Germline loops: CDR1 LGHDT, CDR2 YNNKEL (reference sequence). Trimming took 3 bases from V and 3 from J, leaving 5 bases between them. The CDR3 covers 12 residues. The CDR3 DNA reads TGTGCCAGCAGCCAGGGAGACTATGGCTACACCTTC. Amino acid sequence: CASSQGDYGYTF.

V usage is TRBV7-9 and J usage is TRBJ2-1; 8 bases are a match to TRBD2. The CDR3 loop spans 13 amino acids. The germline V gene encodes CDR1 SEHNR and CDR2 FQNEAQ (reference sequence). V dropped 8 bases and J dropped 10; count of bases not matched to a gene: 10. The CDR3 is CASLRSGSEEQFF. The CDR3 DNA is TGTGCCAGCCTACGGAGCGGGAGTGAAGAGCAGTTCTTC. Filled out from reference TRBV7-9 and TRBJ2-1, the complete variable domain reads DTGVSQNPRHKITKRGQNVTFRCDPISEHNRLYWYRQTLGQGPEFLTYFQNEAQLEKSRLLSDRFSAERPKGSFSTLEIQRTEQGDSAMYLCASLRSGSEEQFFGPGTRLTVL.

This chain links TRBV7-2 with TRBJ2-2; unclear D gene. V lost 6 bases and J 2 bases, leaving 19 bases between the germline ends. Germline assignment: CDR1 SGHTA and CDR2 FQGNSA. This CDR3 is built from 17 residues. The CDR3 here is CASRPHWPTINTGELFF. The CDR3 coding sequence is TGTGCCAGCAGGCCGCACTGGCCAACCATAAACACCGGGGAGCTGTTTTTT. Complete variable domain (other parts from reference TRBV7-2 and TRBJ2-2): GAGVSQSPSNKVTEKGKDVELRCDPISGHTALYWYRQSLGQGLEFLIYFQGNSAPDKSGLPSDRFSAERTGGSVSTLTIQRTQQEDSAVYLCASRPHWPTINTGELFFGEGSRLTVL.

The chain uses TRBV2 and TRBJ2-2; TRBD2 matches 7 bases. Losses at the gene ends were 3 bases for V and 1 base for J; bases not matched to a gene: 2. The CDR3 is made up of 15 amino acids. Germline values: CDR1 SNHLY, CDR2 FYNNEI. In DNA, the CDR3 is TGTGCCAGCAGTGAGGGAGGGTGGAACACCGGGGAGCTGTTTTTT. Amino acids: CASSEGGWNTGELFF.

This clonotype was counted many times. The chain joins TRBV7-9 to TRBJ2-5; 9 bases are shared with TRBD1. From germline, CDR1 is SEHNR and CDR2 FQNEAQ (reference sequence). This CDR3 region has 14 residues. V gave up 5 bases and J gave up 3 bases; unmatched junction bases: 4. For the CDR3, the DNA is TGTGCCAGCAGCGCTACAGGGGGCAAAGAGACCCAGTACTTC. It translates to CASSATGGKETQYF.

V and J are TRBV3-1 and TRBJ2-7; 10 bases are a match to TRBD2. Germline V lookup: CDR1 LGHDT, CDR2 YNNKEL (reference sequence). V dropped 5 bases and J dropped 0; count of bases not matched to a gene: 4. This CDR3 region has 15 residues. As DNA, the CDR3 is TGTGCCAGCAGCTTGGGACTAGCGAACTCCTACGAGCAGTACTTC. Amino acid sequence: CASSLGLANSYEQYF.